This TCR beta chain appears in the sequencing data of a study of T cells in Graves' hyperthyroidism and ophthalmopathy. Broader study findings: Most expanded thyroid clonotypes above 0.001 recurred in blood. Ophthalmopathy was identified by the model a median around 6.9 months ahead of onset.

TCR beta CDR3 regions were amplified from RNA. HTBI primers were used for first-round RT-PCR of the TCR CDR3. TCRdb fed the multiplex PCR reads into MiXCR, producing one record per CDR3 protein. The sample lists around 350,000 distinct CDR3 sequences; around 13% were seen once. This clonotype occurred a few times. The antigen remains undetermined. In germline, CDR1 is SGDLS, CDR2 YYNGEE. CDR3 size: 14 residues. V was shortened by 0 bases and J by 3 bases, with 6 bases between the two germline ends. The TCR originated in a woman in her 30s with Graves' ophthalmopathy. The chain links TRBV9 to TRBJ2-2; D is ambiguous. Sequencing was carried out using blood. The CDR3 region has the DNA TGTGCCAGCAGCGTAGTAACCGACACCGGGGAGCTGTTTTTT. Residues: CASSVVTDTGELFF. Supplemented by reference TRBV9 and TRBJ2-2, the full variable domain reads DSGVTQTPKHLITATGQRVTLRCSPRSGDLSVYWYQQSLDQGLQFLIQYYNGEERAKGNILERFSAQQFPDLHSELNLSSLELGDSALYFCASSVVTDTGELFFGEGSRLTVL.